These 28 T cell receptor beta chains came from one sample sequenced in a study of blood T cell repertoires in COVID-19. The assay was immunoSEQ multiplex PCR, and TCRdb's table has in-frame clones only and misses some. Of fewer than 200,000 clones listed, over 75% are singletons. Sequenced sample: PBMCs or T cells enriched from blood (not recorded which). These receptors originate from a human donor with acute COVID-19. The donor label of this sample is uncertain.

This clone turned up a few times. The rearrangement joins TRBV24-1 to TRBJ1-2, with a weak D call TRBD1 (5 bases). V was pared by 7 bases and J by 7 bases, with 18 bases between. The CDR3 consists of 14 residues. Per germline, CDR1 KGHDR and CDR2 SFDVKD. The CDR3 DNA reads TGTGCCACCAGACGGGGGGGGAAATGGCCTGGCTACACCTTC. This gives the protein CATRRGGKWPGYTF.

The chain couples TRBV6-5 to TRBJ2-7; 8 bases are a match to TRBD1. The junction had 8 bases not matched to a gene; V was cut back by 6 bases and J by 4 bases. CDR3 length: 14 residues. Germline loops: CDR1 MNHEY, CDR2 SVGAGI. The CDR3 loop is CASSFRDRHYEQYF. The CDR3 region has the DNA TGTGCCAGCAGCTTTCGGGACAGGCATTACGAGCAGTACTTC.

The V call is TRBV7-9, the J call TRBJ1-2; D unresolved. The V end was cut by 0 bases, the J end by 2 bases, with 13 bases between. Per germline, CDR1 SEHNR and CDR2 FQNEAQ (reference sequence). The CDR3 loop spans 16 amino acids. This CDR3 is CASSLALSLGNYGYTF. In nucleotides, the CDR3 is TGTGCCAGCAGCTTAGCGCTGAGTCTAGGCAACTATGGCTACACCTTC.

CDR3 region: CASSPRPTGPGGYTF. The CDR3 DNA reads TGTGCCAGCAGTCCACGGCCGACAGGGCCCGGGGGCTACACCTTC. This rearrangement joins TRBV28 to TRBJ1-2; 7 bases align to TRBD1. Looked up from germline, CDR1 is MDHEN and CDR2 is SYDVKM. The CDR3 has 15 amino acids. The junction had 14 bases not matched to a gene; V was cut back by 5 bases and J by 8 bases.

The genes are TRBV11-3 and TRBJ2-7; 12 bases agree with TRBD1. The CDR3 has 16 residues. J gave up 4 bases and V 3 bases, and 7 bases lay outside the gene matches. The germline V gene encodes CDR1 SGHNT and CDR2 YENEEA. The CDR3 sequence is CASSLGPGQGAYEQYF. The CDR3 bases are TGTGCCAGCAGCTTGGGTCCGGGACAGGGGGCATACGAGCAGTACTTC.

The chain is built from TRBV6-5 and TRBJ1-1, with a possible D match to TRBD1 (5 bases). The CDR3 sequence is 11 residues long. Germline V lookup: CDR1 MNHEY, CDR2 SVGAGI. The V and J ends lost 6 bases and 7 bases respectively, with 9 bases between them. CDR3 in amino acids: CASRRDGEAFF. CDR3 DNA sequence: TGTGCCAGCAGGCGGGACGGTGAAGCTTTCTTT.

This clone was found once. The V call is TRBV18, the J call TRBJ2-7; 10 positions match TRBD1. With V trimmed by 1 base and J by 3 bases, 3 bases remained unmatched. From germline, CDR1 is KGHSH and CDR2 LQKENI. The CDR3 consists of 15 residues. The CDR3 DNA is TGTGCCAGCTCACCACGACAGGGGGCAGGCTACGAGCAGTACTTC. Translated: CASSPRQGAGYEQYF.

Written as DNA, the CDR3 is TGTGCCAGCAGCCCCCCTGGACAGGCGGGTGGCTACACCTTC. Amino acids: CASSPPGQAGGYTF. The V call is TRBV7-2, the J call TRBJ1-2, with 7 bases identical to TRBD1. CDR1 is SGHTA, CDR2 FQGNSA, per germline. J lost 7 bases, V lost 5 bases, and 10 bases had no gene match. This CDR3 is built from 14 residues. The full variable domain, its missing parts supplied by reference TRBV7-2 and TRBJ1-2, is GAGVSQSPSNKVTEKGKDVELRCDPISGHTALYWYRQSLGQGLEFLIYFQGNSAPDKSGLPSDRFSAERTGGSVSTLTIQRTQQEDSAVYLCASSPPGQAGGYTFGSGTRLTVV.

V usage is TRBV11-1 and J usage is TRBJ2-3, with TRBD2 as a possible D gene (6 bases). CDR3 size: 15 residues. Germline values: CDR1 SGHAT, CDR2 FQDESV (reference sequence). V was clipped by 3 bases and J by 0 bases, with 10 bases between them. The CDR3 DNA is TGTGCCAGCAGCTTCAGCGGGCTTAGCACAGATACGCAGTATTTT. This sequence encodes CASSFSGLSTDTQYF.

This clone was detected only a few times. The chain combines TRBV6-2 or TRBV6-3 with TRBJ2-1; D might be TRBD2 (6 bases). Germline CDR1 and CDR2: MNHEY and SVGEGT. CDR3 length equals 13 residues. The germline V and J ends were trimmed by 2 bases and 4 bases, with 6 bases remaining between them. The CDR3 here is CASSYGGYNEQFF. In DNA form, the CDR3 reads TGTGCCAGCAGTTACGGAGGGTACAATGAGCAGTTCTTC.

This clone was observed a single time. This rearrangement joins TRBV6-2 or TRBV6-3 to TRBJ2-7; a possible D gene is TRBD1 (6 bases). V lost 4 bases, J lost 2 bases, and 12 bases lay in between. The CDR3 runs 14 residues. The germline V gene encodes CDR1 MNHEY and CDR2 SVGEGT. Here the CDR3 DNA reads TGTGCCAGCAGTTCCGCCACAGGGCCCTACGAGCAGTACTTC. This codes for CASSSATGPYEQYF.

The chain combines TRBV7-9 with TRBJ1-1; 7 bases are a match to TRBD1. This CDR3 has 13 amino acids. Germline CDR1 and CDR2: SEHNR and FQNEAQ (reference sequence). Germline trimming cut 1 base from V and 11 bases from J; bases unmatched to any gene: 7. DNA for the CDR3: TGTGCCAGCAGCTTAGAGGGACAGTCGAGGGCTTTCTTT. As protein: CASSLEGQSRAFF.

This rearrangement joins TRBV7-3 to TRBJ2-2; D possibly corresponds to TRBD2 (5 bases). The CDR3 is 12 amino acids. Germline CDR1 SGHTA, CDR2 FQGTGA. The V end lost 3 bases, the J end lost 7 bases, and 6 bases lay between the germline ends. Here the CDR3 DNA reads TGTGCCAGCAGCTTCGGGGTCGGGGAGCTGTTTTTT. This sequence encodes CASSFGVGELFF.

The gene calls are TRBV4-1 and TRBJ1-1; 10 bases align to TRBD1. The J segment lost 1 base and the V segment lost 1 base, leaving 6 bases of the junction unmatched. Germline CDR1 and CDR2: MGHRA and YSYEKL. The CDR3 is 17 amino acids. CDR3 in DNA: TGCGCCAGCAGCCAAGGGAGACAGGGGGCTAGGAACACTGAAGCTTTCTTT. Residues: CASSQGRQGARNTEAFF.

This rearrangement joins TRBV20-1 to TRBJ2-5, with 7 nucleotides matching TRBD1. The CDR3 totals 16 residues. The germline V gene has CDR1 DFQATT and CDR2 SNEGSKA (reference sequence). The ends lost 3 bases at V and 1 base at J; junction bases unmatched: 11. The CDR3 region is CSASRVKGATQETQYF. In DNA form, the CDR3 reads TGCAGTGCTAGTCGGGTTAAGGGGGCCACCCAAGAGACCCAGTACTTC.

This sequence joins TRBV27 and TRBJ1-2; D may be TRBD1 (6 bases). V gave up 6 bases and J gave up 6 bases, with 14 bases separating them. Germline V gene sequence: CDR1 MNHEY, CDR2 SMNVEV (reference sequence). The CDR3 loop spans 13 amino acids. CDR3 in DNA: TGTGCCAGCAGGGACAGCGATATTGATGGCTACACCTTC. This sequence encodes CASRDSDIDGYTF.

The chain is built from TRBV18 and TRBJ2-7, with 9 bases lining up with TRBD1. The CDR3 spans 15 residues. V gave up 3 bases and J gave up 5 bases; unmatched junction bases: 8. Germline-derived CDR1 and CDR2 are KGHSH and LQKENI. The CDR3 nucleotides are TGTGCCAGCTCACCTCCGGGACAGGGTAGACACGAGCAGTACTTC. Amino acids: CASSPPGQGRHEQYF.

The chain has TRBV7-3 and TRBJ2-7; 12 positions match TRBD2. This CDR3 region has 17 residues. The J segment lost 0 bases and the V segment lost 3 bases, leaving 6 bases of the junction unmatched. CDR1 is SGHTA, CDR2 FQGTGA, per germline. Written as DNA, the CDR3 is TGTGCCAGCAGCTTGAGACTAGCGGGGGTCAACTCCTACGAGCAGTACTTC. It specifies CASSLRLAGVNSYEQYF.

The chain has TRBV5-4 and TRBJ1-6; TRBD1 aligns across 7 bases. The CDR3 spans 15 residues. J was trimmed by 8 bases and V by 5 bases; bases with no gene match: 10. The germline CDR1 and CDR2 sequences are SGHNT and YYREEE (reference sequence). The CDR3 here is CASSPRQGPDSPLHF. CDR3 sequence (DNA): TGTGCCAGCAGTCCCCGACAGGGACCTGATTCACCCCTCCACTTT.

J is TRBJ2-1 and V is TRBV19, with 7 nucleotides matching TRBD2. CDR1 LNHDA and CDR2 SQIVND come from the germline V gene (reference sequence). The ends lost 5 bases at V and 0 bases at J; junction bases unmatched: 4. This CDR3 spans 15 amino acids. CDR3 in amino acids: CASSDRDYSYNEQFF. In DNA, the CDR3 is TGTGCCAGTAGTGACCGGGACTACTCCTACAATGAGCAGTTCTTC.

The chain links TRBV3-1 (or the pseudogene TRBV3-2) to TRBJ1-1; TRBD1 might be the D (5 bases). This CDR3 is 12 amino acids long. V was cut by 0 bases and J by 10 bases, with 9 bases left in between. From germline, CDR1 is LGHDT and CDR2 YNNKEL (reference sequence). CDR3 residues: CASSQEGGRAFF. CDR3 bases: TGTGCCAGCAGCCAAGAGGGGGGAAGAGCTTTCTTT.

The chain carries TRBV3-1 (or the pseudogene TRBV3-2) and TRBJ1-2; 9 bases are a match to TRBD1. V trimming: 2 bases; J trimming: 3 bases; junction bases outside the gene matches: 7. CDR3 length: 16 residues. In germline, CDR1 is LGHDT, CDR2 YNNKEL (reference sequence). The CDR3 DNA reads TGTGCCAGCAGCCAACTGGGACAGGGACTCGACTATGGCTACACCTTC. It encodes CASSQLGQGLDYGYTF.

The chain combines TRBV4-2 with TRBJ2-7; 7 positions match TRBD2. CDR3 length equals 17 residues. Germline values: CDR1 LGHNA, CDR2 YNFKEQ. The V and J ends lost 1 base and 0 bases, in that order; junction bases with no gene match: 9. CDR3 in amino acids: CASSQVGLAASSYEQYF. The CDR3 DNA is TGTGCCAGCAGCCAAGTCGGCCTAGCGGCCAGCTCCTACGAGCAGTACTTC.

Notes on this clone: One end of the junction fails to match germline, which may point to a read error. The V call is TRBV30, the J call TRBJ2-7, with 10 bases identical to TRBD1. Per germline, CDR1 GTSNPN and CDR2 SVGIG (reference sequence). This CDR3 region has 13 residues. The CDR3 protein is CAWTKGLGTGASF. The CDR3 nucleotides read TGTGCCTGGACCAAGGGGTTAGGGACAGGGGCCAGTTTC.

V gene TRBV13 combines with J gene TRBJ2-2; 12 positions match TRBD2. CDR1 and CDR2 (germline): PRHDT, FYEKMQ (reference sequence). V shed 4 bases and J 3 bases; nucleotides not matched to a gene: 12. The CDR3 contains 19 residues. CDR3 residues: CASSSPTSGGPIHTGELFF. In DNA form, the CDR3 reads TGTGCCAGCAGCTCTCCGACTAGCGGGGGACCCATACACACCGGGGAGCTGTTTTTT.

The chain carries TRBV19 and TRBJ1-5; 9 nucleotides agree with TRBD1. Germline V gene sequence: CDR1 LNHDA, CDR2 SQIVND (reference sequence). The CDR3 is 13 residues long. The trim removed 8 bases at V and 4 bases at J, leaving 3 bases unmatched. CDR3 region: CASHRGLNQPQHF. The CDR3, as DNA: TGTGCCAGTCACAGGGGGCTAAATCAGCCCCAGCATTTT. The full variable domain, with the rest looked up from reference TRBV19 and TRBJ1-5, is DGGITQSPKYLFRKEGQNVTLSCEQNLNHDAMYWYRQDPGQGLRLIYYSQIVNDFQKGDIAEGYSVSREKKESFPLTVTSAQKNPTAFYLCASHRGLNQPQHFGDGTRLSIL.

V usage is TRBV6-2 or TRBV6-3 and J usage is TRBJ2-5; D gene uncertain. Germline loops: CDR1 MNHEY, CDR2 SVGEGT. This CDR3 is built from 13 residues. V was trimmed by 3 bases and J by 2 bases, leaving 7 bases between them. The CDR3 sequence: CASSYGPQETQYF. Here the CDR3 DNA reads TGTGCCAGCAGTTATGGGCCGCAAGAGACCCAGTACTTC.

This chain uses TRBV11-2 with TRBJ2-5; D gene uncertain. The CDR3 has 14 amino acids. Germline V CDR1 and CDR2: SGHAT, FQNNGV. The V and J ends lost 0 bases and 1 base respectively, with 6 bases between them. The CDR3, as DNA: TGTGCCAGCAGCTTAGAGGCACCCCAAGAGACCCAGTACTTC. Protein sequence: CASSLEAPQETQYF. Full variable domain (rest looked up from reference TRBV11-2 and TRBJ2-5): EAGVAQSPRYKIIEKRQSVAFWCNPISGHATLYWYQQILGQGPKLLIQFQNNGVVDDSQLPKDRFSAERLKGVDSTLKIQPAKLEDSAVYLCASSLEAPQETQYFGPGTRLLVL.